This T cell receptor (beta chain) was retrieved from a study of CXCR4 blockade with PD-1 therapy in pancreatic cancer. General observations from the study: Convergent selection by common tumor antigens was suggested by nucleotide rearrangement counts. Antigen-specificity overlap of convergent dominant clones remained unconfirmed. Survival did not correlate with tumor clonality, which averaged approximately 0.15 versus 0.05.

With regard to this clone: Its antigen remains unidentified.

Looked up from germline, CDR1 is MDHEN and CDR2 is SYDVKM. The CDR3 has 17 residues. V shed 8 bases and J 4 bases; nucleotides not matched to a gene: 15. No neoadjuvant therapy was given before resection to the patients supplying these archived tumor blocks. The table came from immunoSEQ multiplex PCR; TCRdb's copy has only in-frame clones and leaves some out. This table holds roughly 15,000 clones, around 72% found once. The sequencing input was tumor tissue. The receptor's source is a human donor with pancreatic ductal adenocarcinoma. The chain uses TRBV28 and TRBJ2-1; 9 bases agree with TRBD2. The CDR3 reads CASAGEFSGRGYNEQFF. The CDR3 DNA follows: TGTGCCAGCGCCGGGGAGTTTAGCGGGAGAGGGTACAATGAGCAGTTCTTC.